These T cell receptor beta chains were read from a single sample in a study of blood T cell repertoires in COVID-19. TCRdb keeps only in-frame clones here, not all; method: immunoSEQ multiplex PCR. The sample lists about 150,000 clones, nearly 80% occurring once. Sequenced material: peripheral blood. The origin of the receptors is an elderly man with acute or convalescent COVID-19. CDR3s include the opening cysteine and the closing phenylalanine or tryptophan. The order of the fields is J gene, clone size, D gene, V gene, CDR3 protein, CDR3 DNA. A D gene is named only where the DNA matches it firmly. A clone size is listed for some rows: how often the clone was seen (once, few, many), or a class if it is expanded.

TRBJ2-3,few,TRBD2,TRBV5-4,CASSWAPSGGADTQYF,TGTGCCAGCAGCTGGGCTCCTAGCGGGGGGGCTGATACGCAGTATTTT
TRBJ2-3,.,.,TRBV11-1,CASSHPPGNTDTQYF,TGTGCCAGCAGCCATCCCCCAGGAAACACAGATACGCAGTATTTT
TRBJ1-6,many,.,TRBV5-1,CASSLTGINSPLHF,TGCGCCAGCAGCCTTACAGGGATTAATTCACCCCTCCACTTT
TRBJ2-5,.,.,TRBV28,CASSLSPGEGETQYF,TGTGCCAGCAGTTTAAGTCCCGGGGAAGGAGAGACCCAGTACTTC
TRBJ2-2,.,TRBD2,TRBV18,CASSPLLAVNTGELFF,TGTGCCAGCTCACCACTCCTAGCGGTTAACACCGGGGAGCTGTTTTTT
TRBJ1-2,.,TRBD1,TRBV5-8,CASSLAGTGPYGYTF,TGTGCCAGCAGCTTGGCCGGGACAGGGCCCTATGGCTACACCTTC
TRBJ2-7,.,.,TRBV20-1,CSASIGGPYEQYF,TGCAGTGCTAGTATAGGGGGTCCCTACGAGCAGTACTTC
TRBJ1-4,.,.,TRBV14,CASSHNNEKLFF,TGTGCCAGCAGCCACAATAATGAAAAACTGTTTTTT
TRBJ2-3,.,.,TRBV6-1,CASSYDTTDTQYF,TGTGCCAGCAGCTACGATACCACAGATACGCAGTATTTT
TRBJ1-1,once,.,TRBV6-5,CASRQPGWNTEAFF,TGTGCCAGCAGGCAACCGGGATGGAACACTGAAGCTTTCTTT
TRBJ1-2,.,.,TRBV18,CASSPTEGGGYTF,TGTGCCAGCTCACCTACCGAGGGAGGGGGCTACACCTTC